Below are 28 T cell receptor beta chains sequenced from a single sample in a study of tumor T cells in aggressive B-cell lymphoma. The protocol was immunoSEQ multiplex PCR, while the TCRdb copy is restricted to in-frame clones and leaves out a portion. Among 450 to 650 clones listed, around 90% were seen once. Sequencing was performed on tumor tissue. The receptors were sampled from an adult with diffuse large B cell lymphoma.

The chain employs TRBV19 and TRBJ1-5; the D gene is possibly TRBD1 (5 bases). V was clipped by 9 bases and J by 4 bases, with 13 bases between them. This CDR3 is built from 13 residues. Per germline, CDR1 LNHDA and CDR2 SQIVND (reference sequence). The CDR3 DNA is TGTGCCAGCTCGAATCCAGGGAATCAGCCCCAGCATTTT. Residues: CASSNPGNQPQHF. The full variable domain, rest sourced from reference TRBV19 and TRBJ1-5, is DGGITQSPKYLFRKEGQNVTLSCEQNLNHDAMYWYRQDPGQGLRLIYYSQIVNDFQKGDIAEGYSVSREKKESFPLTVTSAQKNPTAFYLCASSNPGNQPQHFGDGTRLSIL.

The V gene is TRBV7-9, the J gene TRBJ2-3; 8 bases line up with TRBD1. Unmatched junction bases numbered 9, after V lost 4 bases and J lost 6 bases. This CDR3 has 15 residues. Germline CDR1 is SEHNR and CDR2 is FQNEAQ (reference sequence). The CDR3 region is CASSSRTGSVDTQYF. The CDR3 region has the DNA TGTGCCAGCAGCTCCAGGACAGGGAGTGTTGATACGCAGTATTTT.

The J gene is TRBJ2-1, the V gene TRBV28, with D perhaps TRBD1 (6 bases). In germline, CDR1 is MDHEN, CDR2 SYDVKM. Between the trimmed V and J ends, which lost 6 bases and 5 bases, there was a span of 11 bases. The CDR3 runs 13 residues. The CDR3 is CASRGGSHNEQFF. Written as DNA, the CDR3 is TGTGCCAGCAGAGGGGGTAGCCACAATGAGCAGTTCTTC.

Notes on this clone: One end of the junction varies from germline; a read error may be responsible. The V and J genes are TRBV6-1 and TRBJ1-3, with 8 bases lining up with TRBD1. The CDR3 runs to 16 residues. CDR1 and CDR2 from the germline V gene are MNHNS and SASEGT. The CDR3 sequence is CASSELGTGSGNTIYF. In DNA form, the CDR3 reads TGTGCCAGCAGTGAATTGGGGACAGGATCTGGAAACACTATATATTTT.

The count of this clone is one. The chain links TRBV7-9 to TRBJ2-2; tentatively, D is TRBD1 (5 bases). Germline CDR1 reads SEHNR; CDR2 reads FQNEAQ (reference sequence). The CDR3 runs 13 residues. Trimming took off 1 base at V and 7 bases at J, with 7 bases between the two ends. The DNA for the CDR3 is TGTGCCAGCAGCTTAGAGGGGCTCGGGGAGCTGTTTTTT. Its translation is CASSLEGLGELFF.

This clone appeared once. This sequence joins TRBV6-5 and TRBJ1-1; 7 nucleotides match TRBD1. Germline CDR1 is MNHEY and CDR2 is SVGAGI. The CDR3 totals 14 residues. Trimming removed 7 bases from V and 5 bases from J; junction bases left unmatched: 10. The DNA for the CDR3 is TGTGCCAGCACCAGGGGGGAGTGGGGAACTGAAGCTTTCTTT. The encoded protein is CASTRGEWGTEAFF.

The chain couples TRBV2 to TRBJ2-1; 16 nucleotides line up with TRBD2. Germline loops: CDR1 SNHLY, CDR2 FYNNEI. CDR3 length: 15 amino acids. With 8 bases clipped from V and 14 bases from J, the junction kept 12 bases outside the gene matches. The CDR3 spells CASLLGTSGGAGEFF. DNA of the CDR3: TGTGCCAGCCTCCTAGGGACTAGCGGGGGGGCCGGGGAGTTCTTC. Combining the CDR3 with reference TRBV2 and TRBJ2-1 gives the whole variable domain EPEVTQTPSHQVTQMGQEVILRCVPISNHLYFYWYRQILGQKVEFLVSFYNNEISEKSEIFDDQFSVERPDGSNFTLKIRSTKLEDSAMYFCASLLGTSGGAGEFFGPGTRLTVL.

V gene TRBV5-1 combines with J gene TRBJ2-2; 7 positions match TRBD1. Germline V gene data show CDR1 as SGHRS and CDR2 as YFSETQ. The CDR3 spans 15 residues. Unmatched junction bases numbered 9, after V lost 5 bases and J lost 5 bases. CDR3 loop: CASSPTGRFTGELFF. As DNA, the CDR3 is TGCGCCAGCAGTCCGACAGGGCGGTTTACCGGGGAGCTGTTTTTT.

The chain carries TRBV7-9 and TRBJ1-1; D may be TRBD1 (6 bases). The V end lost 8 bases, the J end lost 4 bases, and 17 bases lay between the germline ends. The CDR3 covers 14 residues. Germline CDR1 is SEHNR and CDR2 is FQNEAQ (reference sequence). The CDR3 loop reads CASSPLGAATEAFF. CDR3 DNA sequence: TGTGCCAGCTCCCCGTTGGGGGCGGCCACTGAAGCTTTCTTT.

The chain carries TRBV9 and TRBJ2-7; 8 bases map to TRBD2. This CDR3 spans 15 amino acids. With 0 bases clipped from V and 4 bases from J, the junction kept 6 bases outside the gene matches. Germline CDR1 SGDLS, CDR2 YYNGEE. The chain's CDR3 is CASSVATSGYYEQYF. In DNA form, the CDR3 reads TGTGCCAGCAGCGTAGCCACTAGCGGATATTACGAGCAGTACTTC.

In this sample, this clone turned up a few times. This chain links TRBV5-5 with TRBJ2-7; the D gene is possibly TRBD2 (5 bases). This CDR3 spans 15 amino acids. CDR1 is SGHKS, CDR2 YYEKEE, per germline (reference sequence). The V and J ends lost 0 bases and 0 bases respectively, with 10 bases between them. The CDR3, as DNA: TGTGCCAGCAGCTTGGTCGGGGTACTCTCCTACGAGCAGTACTTC. Amino acid sequence: CASSLVGVLSYEQYF.

The V and J genes are TRBV19 and TRBJ2-1; 8 bases align to TRBD2. Per germline, CDR1 LNHDA and CDR2 SQIVND (reference sequence). This CDR3 has 15 amino acids. The ends lost 4 bases at V and 7 bases at J; junction bases unmatched: 9. For the CDR3, the DNA is TGTGCCAGTAGTAAAAGCGGGGGCCCGACGAATGAGCAGTTCTTC. This codes for CASSKSGGPTNEQFF.

The chain employs TRBV5-6 and TRBJ2-5, with D maybe TRBD1 (5 bases). The CDR3 spans 17 residues. The germline V gene encodes CDR1 SGHDT and CDR2 YYEEEE. The ends were cut back, 0 bases at V and 4 bases at J, with 19 bases in the middle. In DNA, the CDR3 is TGTGCCAGCAGCTTGGAGGGCAGGGTGGCCTTAATAGAGACCCAGTACTTC. It is translated as CASSLEGRVALIETQYF.

The chain couples TRBV7-2 to TRBJ2-7; no definite D call. Trimming took off 1 base at V and 2 bases at J, with 12 bases between the two ends. CDR1 is SGHTA and CDR2 is FQGNSA in the germline V gene. The CDR3 is 15 amino acids. The CDR3 DNA is TGTGCCAGCAGCTTAGTCCCCGGGTTAACCTACGAGCAGTACTTC. It specifies CASSLVPGLTYEQYF.

This chain joins TRBV6-5 and TRBJ2-3, with 9 bases aligning to TRBD1. V was pared by 0 bases and J by 4 bases, with 2 bases of the junction left unmatched. Germline CDR1 is MNHEY and CDR2 is SVGAGI. CDR3 length: 15 residues. The CDR3 sequence: CASSYSGTGSDTQYF. CDR3 bases: TGTGCCAGCAGTTACTCCGGGACAGGGTCAGATACGCAGTATTTT.

The gene calls are TRBV29-1 and TRBJ2-2; the match to TRBD1 covers 9 bases. CDR1 and CDR2 (germline): SQVTM, ANQGSEA. The ends lost 7 bases at V and 5 bases at J; junction bases unmatched: 5. There are 13 residues in the CDR3. The CDR3 loop is CSARTGETGELFF. In DNA, the CDR3 is TGCAGCGCCCGGACAGGGGAAACCGGGGAGCTGTTTTTT.

V and J are TRBV15 and TRBJ1-1; 9 nucleotides agree with TRBD1. This CDR3 is built from 15 residues. The germline gives CDR1 LNHNV, CDR2 YYDKDF (reference sequence). Losses at the gene ends were 8 bases for V and 10 bases for J; bases not matched to a gene: 17. CDR3 DNA: TGTGCCACCGGTGATGGGACAGGGCTTTCGGCGGGAGCTTTCTTT. Translating gives CATGDGTGLSAGAFF.

The chain combines TRBV19 with TRBJ2-3; D uncertain. Trimming removed 3 bases at V and 1 base at J, with 5 bases between. Germline CDR1 reads LNHDA; CDR2 reads SQIVND (reference sequence). This CDR3 has 13 amino acids. The CDR3 DNA follows: TGTGCCAGTAGTATTTCAGGCACAGATACGCAGTATTTT. Protein sequence: CASSISGTDTQYF.

The rearrangement links TRBV14 to TRBJ1-1; 7 bases are shared with TRBD1. Looked up from germline, CDR1 is SGHDN and CDR2 is FVKESK. The length of the CDR3 is 16 residues. Trimming took 2 bases from V and 1 from J; bases not matched to a gene: 7. The CDR3 DNA is TGTGCCAGCAGCCAAACTAGACAGGGCACGAACACTGAAGCTTTCTTT. Its protein is CASSQTRQGTNTEAFF.

CDR3 protein: CASISYGDGGYTF. CDR3 DNA: TGTGCCAGCATCTCCTACGGGGATGGTGGCTACACCTTC. The rearrangement joins TRBV28 to TRBJ1-2; D is unresolved. Germline values: CDR1 MDHEN, CDR2 SYDVKM. V was shortened by 7 bases and J by 7 bases, with 16 bases between the two germline ends. The CDR3 runs to 13 residues.

The rearrangement uses TRBV28 and TRBJ2-1; the D is unclear. V gave up 3 bases and J gave up 0 bases, with 9 bases separating them. Germline V lookup: CDR1 MDHEN, CDR2 SYDVKM. This CDR3 region has 15 residues. The DNA of the CDR3 is TGTGCCAGCAGTTTCCTCCCTAGCTCCTACAATGAGCAGTTCTTC. Amino acids: CASSFLPSSYNEQFF. Full variable domain (missing parts from reference TRBV28 and TRBJ2-1): DVKVTQSSRYLVKRTGEKVFLECVQDMDHENMFWYRQDPGLGLRLIYFSYDVKMKEKGDIPEGYSVSREKKERFSLILESASTNQTSMYLCASSFLPSSYNEQFFGPGTRLTVL.

This sequence joins TRBV5-1 and TRBJ2-7; TRBD2 might be the D (6 bases). The CDR3 is made up of 13 amino acids. V lost 3 bases to trimming and J lost 4 bases, with 11 bases between them. From germline, CDR1 is SGHRS and CDR2 YFSETQ. CDR3 region: CASSWRGGYEQYF. The CDR3 DNA follows: TGCGCCAGCAGCTGGAGGGGCGGGTACGAGCAGTACTTC.

V gene TRBV7-6 combines with J gene TRBJ2-3; a weak D match, TRBD2 (6 bases). The V and J ends lost 3 bases and 6 bases respectively, with 16 bases between them. The CDR3 is 15 amino acids. Germline assignment: CDR1 SGHVS and CDR2 FNYEAQ. The CDR3 loop reads CASSLRSTSIDTQYF. The CDR3 DNA follows: TGTGCCAGCAGCTTGAGGTCAACTAGCATCGATACGCAGTATTTT.

This chain connects TRBV5-1 to TRBJ1-4; D remains ambiguous. Germline V gene lookup returns CDR1 SGHRS and CDR2 YFSETQ. The CDR3 consists of 15 residues. Trimming took 0 bases from V and 8 from J, leaving 14 bases between them. In DNA, the CDR3 is TGCGCCAGCAGCTTGGGTGGCCTAGCAGCCGAAAAACTGTTTTTT. Amino acids: CASSLGGLAAEKLFF.

The rearrangement links TRBV9 to TRBJ2-4; TRBD1 might be the D (6 bases). The V and J ends lost 0 bases and 4 bases respectively, with 20 bases between them. This CDR3 has 18 amino acids. In germline, CDR1 is SGDLS, CDR2 YYNGEE. The CDR3: CASSVGGPFDTSKNIQYF. The CDR3, as DNA: TGTGCCAGCAGCGTAGGGGGGCCATTCGATACCTCAAAAAACATTCAGTACTTC.

The chain joins TRBV19 to TRBJ2-2; D not certain. This CDR3 contains 16 residues. In germline, CDR1 is LNHDA, CDR2 SQIVND (reference sequence). The V gene lost 1 base and the J gene lost 0 bases, with 9 bases spanning the gap. In nucleotides, the CDR3 is TGTGCCAGTAGTATAGTCGGCAGGACGAACACCGGGGAGCTGTTTTTT. Protein: CASSIVGRTNTGELFF.

DNA of the CDR3: TGTGCCAGCAGTTACAAGGGGGGGCCCTTTAATTCACCCCTCCACTTT. Amino acid sequence: CASSYKGGPFNSPLHF. V is TRBV6-5 and J is TRBJ1-6, with D possibly being TRBD1 (6 bases). V was cut by 2 bases and J by 6 bases, with 14 bases left in between. The germline gives CDR1 MNHEY, CDR2 SVGAGI. The length of the CDR3 is 16 residues.

The sample holds one count of this clone. The chain carries TRBV7-8 and TRBJ1-2; perhaps TRBD1 as D (5 bases). CDR1 and CDR2 (germline): SGHVS, FQNEAQ. The CDR3 sequence is 16 residues long. Between the trimmed V and J ends, which lost 0 bases and 3 bases, there was a span of 14 bases. The CDR3 loop is CASSLAVGLPHYGYTF. In DNA, the CDR3 is TGTGCCAGCAGCTTAGCGGTGGGACTCCCGCACTATGGCTACACCTTC.